This TCR beta chain came from a study of cytomegalovirus exposure and HLA in healthy donors (dated by TCRdb to about 2017). Concerning the study at large: An earlier analysis of several hundred of the donors reported 276 Gb of sequence data and 95 million to 120 million unique TCR beta sequences obtained from about 180 million T cells. An early release that covered 500 to 800 HLA-typed donors contained approximately 300 gigabases of sequencing data and some 87 million unique TCR sequences. Of the 300 to 450 genotyped donors, approximately 80% fell in the genetic ancestry cluster associated with self-reported Caucasian donors. The study was designed to test whether signatures of past pathogen exposure could be identified by cataloging public T cell receptors. The study used immunosequencing to profile the T cell repertoires of 666 subjects and linked those repertoires to cytomegalovirus serostatus. Along with the approximately 650-subject first cohort, a separate validation cohort of around 110 different subjects was used. The study combined high-throughput TCR immunosequencing, statistical association of individual TCRs with disease status, and machine learning to predict cytomegalovirus infection status. A later analysis re-analyzed previously published TCR beta repertoires from about 600 donors and added high-resolution HLA genotyping to study TCR occurrence patterns. Rather than drawing on any new phenotypic data, the later analysis identified candidate immune exposures from TCR beta sequences and the way those sequences occurred across donors. An earlier analysis of nearly 600 of the donors applied high-throughput TCR beta sequencing to assess whether each TCR beta V gene segment acted as functional or pseudogenic. Donor age, sex, ethnicity and CMV serostatus were collected together with the repertoire data. A later genetic analysis took genome-wide SNP genotypes for 398 of the 666 donors and used that subset as a discovery cohort. Every discovery cohort repertoire had been produced on one sequencing platform. HLA typing covered class I and class II loci at four-digit resolution. The number of donors typed differed by locus, with about 620-630 for A, B, C, DRB1 and DQB1, roughly 520 for DQA1, some 570 for DPA1, and approximately 470 for DPB1. A handful of DR-DQ haplotypes were handled as single units for association and clustering because linkage in the cohort was strong. Across around 400 genotyped donors of the cohort, an average of roughly 250,000 unique TCR beta nucleotide sequences per donor were sequenced, and around 20% of those sequences were non-productive. What the study reported, not specific to this receptor: Specific HLA alleles were associated with 15,000 to 20,000 TCR beta sequences at a false discovery rate of 0.05 in a later analysis. The earlier analysis of approximately 590 of the donors excluded around 17 rarely observed V segments, including chromosome 9 orphons, because counts were too low. Assigning TCR associations to individual alleles was difficult when HLA alleles, especially DR and DQ, strongly co-occurred. In both the original and validation cohorts, the classifier was reported to diagnose cytomegalovirus status with high specificity and sensitivity. Linkage disequilibrium might explain the correlated functional status among segregating V segments, but an unknown experimental factor could not be excluded. A later analysis reported that several top co-occurrence clusters appeared linked to parvovirus B19, influenza, CMV and Epstein-Barr virus. Only TCR beta chains were sequenced in this cohort, and the absence of alpha or paired-chain data limited detectable features. In vitro tests confirmed that a few of the cytomegalovirus-associated TCR beta chains recognize cytomegalovirus antigens. Immune exposure information for the cohort was limited to CMV serostatus. It was suggested by the authors that the approach could potentially be generalized to other disease states and immunological phenotypes. Because the 87-base-pair reads could not distinguish some IMGT-functional V segments, including TRBV6-2 and TRBV6-3, those segments were excluded. According to a later analysis, TCR association rates differed among HLA loci, with DRB1 alleles showing the most associated TCRs and HLA-C alleles showing the fewest. In a later analysis, most CMV-associated TCR beta chains were found to appear HLA-restricted, with HLA associations seemingly driven largely by CMV exposure. Roughly uniform sequencing depth across donors was assumed in presence/absence analyses, although this assumption may not hold. An association between a missense DCLRE1C variant and V-gene and J-gene trimming of TCR beta chains was found in a later genetic analysis and replicated in an independent cohort. Compared with the 666-donor mean, donors in an Asian-associated ancestry cluster had fewer N-insertions in productive TCRs, according to a later genetic analysis. A group of highly shared sequence variants was considered likely to be a technical artifact of the sequencing pipeline. In a later analysis, HLA-associated TCR beta chains showed more clonal expansion and lower generation probabilities than non-associated chains that were equally common. In an earlier analysis of a few hundred of the donors, most TCR beta V segments were observed in productive rearrangements about 87% or about 30% of the time, broadly matching IMGT annotations. HLA typing was unavailable for some donors at each locus, so association tests used only the typed subset. A further reported finding was that TCR beta sequences accurately predicted the HLA-A and HLA-B alleles for most subjects in the first cohort. Across donors, most TCR sequences were observed very rarely, whereas some public TCRs were present in many individuals. The study gave a list of about 150 TCR beta chains associated with cytomegalovirus.

Worth noting for this clone: There is no known antigen for this receptor.

Taken from cysteine to phenylalanine, the CDR3 has 17 residues. This entry keeps only the CDR3 DNA: 51 bases, framed from base 1. Compared with germline, V lacks 3 bases and J lacks 1 base; bases without a gene match: 9. CDR1 LGHNA and CDR2 YNFKEQ are derived from the germline V gene. In total, 600 or so healthy bone marrow donors made up the cohort. At the time of sampling, every cohort member was nominally healthy, though immune exposures that went unrecorded were likely present. The donor was CMV seropositive and was included in the group of 270 or so seropositive cohort members. Each donor provided a peripheral blood sample, and peripheral blood mononuclear cells were used for TCR beta sequencing. Genomic DNA was extracted from the blood cell samples with the Qiagen DNeasy Blood Extraction Kit. Library generation was performed with the immunoSEQ multiplex PCR assay. The multiplex PCR relied on a mix of 60 forward primers for TCR Vbeta segments and 13 reverse primers for TCR Jbeta segments. A multiplex PCR assay on genomic DNA amplified the CDR3 region of rearranged TCR beta genes. Amplified TCR beta libraries were sequenced as 87-base-pair reads on the Illumina HiSeq System. Per the authors' processing: A later analysis tallied approximately 87 million unique TCR beta chains across the 650 to 750 repertoires, and some 12 million of those chains were shared by two or more donors. To remove PCR and sequencing errors, raw reads were error-corrected and collapsed into unique sequences using a nearest-neighbor algorithm that merged closely related sequences. Alignment of CDR3 sequences to IMGT reference sequences was used to assign V, D and J gene segments. For a sequence to be retained, a match of at least six nucleotides to both a V gene segment and a J gene segment was required. A rearrangement was called productive if the CDR3 had no stop codons and remained in frame with V and J, and every other rearrangement was called non-productive. CDR3 was defined according to IMGT convention as the region running from the second conserved V-encoded cysteine to the conserved J-encoded phenylalanine. The earlier analysis of 500 to 650 of the donors excluded any sequence lacking an unambiguous match to a single V gene segment. In an earlier analysis of approximately 610 of the donors, V segments were called functional above 56.7% productive rearrangements and were called segregating when the between-donor standard deviation exceeded 5%. To diagnose cytomegalovirus status from the catalog of TCR beta chain sequences, a statistical classification framework was built. A later analysis assigned V and J genes by comparing TCR nucleotide sequences with IMGT/GENE-DB human TR gene sequences. The TCRdist pipeline was used in a later analysis to assign CDR3 sequences and most-parsimonious VDJ recombination scenarios. A later analysis defined each TCR beta chain by its CDR3 amino acid sequence plus V-gene family, and excluded reads lacking a unique V-gene family. To address suspected cross-contamination and a sequencing artifact, a later analysis removed a few hundred highly shared, low-generation-probability nucleotide sequences. In a later analysis, a clonal expansion index for each public chain was calculated from normalized within-repertoire ranks of inferred template counts. A later analysis computed generation probabilities with a VDJ recombination model fitted to out-of-frame rearrangements, and checked the results against IGoR. In a later analysis, TCR-TCR, TCR-HLA and TCR-CMV co-occurrence was scored with hypergeometric tests, and a repertoire-size bias correction was applied to TCR pairs. A later analysis estimated false discovery rates by permuting HLA or CMV assignments 20 times. In a later analysis, co-occurring TCRs were grouped using DBSCAN, with TCRdist sequence similarity added in when clustering inside HLA-allele-positive subsets. Repertoires with fewer than 30,000 or more than 120,000 public chains, plus five repertoires with anomalous nucleotide sharing, were excluded from co-occurrence clustering. The table comes from immuneACCESS by way of TCRdb, which keeps in-frame sequences with V and J called. Part of the clones is missing from these tables; in studies checked, under half for an unresolved V gene and the rest for unknown reasons. V and J calls and clone size are given by that table; D and trimming were obtained from the DNA. The table kept for this sample lists about 200,000 clones. 1.1% of the sample belongs to the ten largest clones.

Recombination connected TRBV4-2 to TRBJ2-7; 10 nucleotides in the junction match TRBD2. The receptor's source is a girl aged 2 to 10 in good health and CMV-seropositive. Sequenced: PBMCs. The nucleotides are TGTGCCAGCAGCCAGAGTGCCGGGACTAGCGTATCCTACGAGCAGTACTTC. Its amino acids are CASSQSAGTSVSYEQYF.